A single sample gave rise to the 28 T cell receptor beta chains below, sequenced in a study of metastatic and nonmetastatic thyroid tumors. TCRdb reanalyzed the PCR reads with MiXCR. Here the sample spans about 93,000 clones, over 8.5% being singletons. Patients had received no treatment of any kind before thyroid surgery. The sequenced sample consisted of blood. The source is a female donor with papillary thyroid cancer or a benign thyroid nodule (not recorded which). Some clones in this sample may be carry-over from other donors' samples.

This clone was counted at least ten times. The chain recombines TRBV6-1 with TRBJ1-1, with D possibly TRBD1 on 5 matching bases. Deletions cut 5 bases from V and 1 base from J, with 11 bases between. The germline gives CDR1 MNHNS, CDR2 SASEGT. This CDR3 has 14 residues. The CDR3 is CASSLRGANTEAFF. The CDR3 bases are TGTGCCAGCAGTTTGCGGGGCGCGAACACTGAAGCTTTCTTT.

This clone was recorded many times. The J gene is TRBJ2-1, the V gene TRBV5-4; 15 nucleotides match TRBD2. This CDR3 region has 16 residues. The V gene end was trimmed by 3 bases and the J gene end by 10 bases; junction bases not matched to a gene: 8. Germline values: CDR1 SGHNT, CDR2 YYREEE (reference sequence). CDR3 amino acids: CASSSGLAGGLGEQFF. CDR3 sequence (DNA): TGTGCCAGCAGCTCGGGACTAGCGGGGGGTCTCGGAGAGCAGTTCTTC.

This clone occurred a few times. At one end the junction does not follow the germline gene, possibly because of a read error. The chain carries TRBV5-1 and TRBJ2-7; D remains ambiguous. Germline CDR1 and CDR2: SGHRS and YFSETQ. The CDR3 loop spans 14 amino acids. In DNA, the CDR3 is TGCGCCAGCGGCTTGGCCGCAGAGGAGTACGAGCAGTACTTC. Its protein is CASGLAAEEYEQYF.

This clone was picked up many times. This chain uses TRBV9 with TRBJ2-7; D tentatively fits TRBD1 or TRBD2 (5 bases each). Trimming shortened V by 2 bases and J by 3 bases, and 15 bases separated the two germline ends. Germline CDR1 reads SGDLS; CDR2 reads YYNGEE. CDR3 size: 15 residues. CDR3 sequence (DNA): TGTGCCAGCAGCGTCGAACCGGGACGGAACTACGAGCAGTACTTC. Its protein product is CASSVEPGRNYEQYF.

This clone has a count of ten or more. The V call is TRBV5-1, the J call TRBJ2-7, with D possibly being TRBD1 (5 bases). Germline loops: CDR1 SGHRS, CDR2 YFSETQ. The CDR3 covers 15 residues. Trimming removed 0 bases at V and 2 bases at J, with 12 bases between. The CDR3 sequence is CASSLEGAGTYEQYF. The DNA for the CDR3 is TGCGCCAGCAGCTTGGAAGGTGCAGGGACCTACGAGCAGTACTTC.

There are many counts of this clone. The gene calls are TRBV6-1 and TRBJ1-1; tentatively, D is TRBD1 (6 bases). This CDR3 is 15 amino acids long. V lost 7 bases and J lost 4, with 19 bases in between. CDR1 MNHNS and CDR2 SASEGT come from the germline V gene. The CDR3 coding sequence is TGTGCCAGCATATGGGGAACAGGGACCGCCACTGAAGCTTTCTTT. The encoded protein is CASIWGTGTATEAFF.

This clone appeared many times. The gene calls are TRBV5-4 and TRBJ1-2; D might be TRBD1 (6 bases). The germline V and J ends were trimmed by 3 bases and 8 bases, with 11 bases remaining between them. This CDR3 spans 12 amino acids. Germline V gene lookup returns CDR1 SGHNT and CDR2 YYREEE (reference sequence). The CDR3 coding sequence is TGTGCCAGCAGCTGGGCGGGGGGCGGCTACACCTTC. Protein: CASSWAGGGYTF. The full variable domain, its missing parts supplied by reference TRBV5-4 and TRBJ1-2, is ETGVTQSPTHLIKTRGQQVTLRCSSQSGHNTVSWYQQALGQGPQFIFQYYREEENGRGNFPPRFSGLQFPNYSSELNVNALELDDSALYLCASSWAGGGYTFGSGTRLTVV.

A note on this clone: This may come from a read error, since a much larger clone is one base off. Without the conserved terminal phenylalanine or tryptophan, this CDR3 likely stems from a read error. V is TRBV9 and J is TRBJ1-1; D gene ambiguous. There are 14 residues in the CDR3. V shed 4 bases and J shed 1 base, with 11 bases lying between them. Germline CDR1 is SGDLS and CDR2 is YYNGEE. The CDR3 bases are TGTGCCAGCAGCATCGACGGGTCGAACACTGAAGCTTTCCTT. This translates into CASSIDGSNTEAFL.

This clone came up many times. This chain links TRBV7-9 with TRBJ1-1, with TRBD1 as a possible D gene (5 bases). Germline CDR1 and CDR2: SEHNR and FQNEAQ (reference sequence). V was cut by 6 bases and J by 11 bases, with 16 bases left in between. The CDR3 is made up of 12 amino acids. Here the CDR3 DNA reads TGTGCCAGCAGGGGGCCTTCCCGGGGGGCTTTCTTT. Translating gives CASRGPSRGAFF.

This clone has a count of ten or more. The rearrangement uses TRBV5-1 and TRBJ2-2; D ambiguous. Trimming removed 0 bases from V and 0 bases from J, with 9 bases in between. The CDR3 is 16 residues long. CDR1 is SGHRS and CDR2 is YFSETQ in the germline V gene. CDR3 residues: CASSLVARSNTGELFF. The CDR3 DNA reads as TGCGCCAGCAGCTTGGTGGCCAGGTCGAACACCGGGGAGCTGTTTTTT.

This clone has at least ten counts. Possible read error: a much larger clone is one base away. The sample contains more than one DNA sequence encoding this CDR3. CDR3 residues: CASSILAGLNTGELFF. DNA of the CDR3: TGCGCCAGCAGCATATTGGCGGGGTTGAACACCGGGGAGCTGTTTTTT. The genes are TRBV5-1 and TRBJ2-2; D might be TRBD2 (6 bases). This CDR3 has 16 amino acids. The V gene lost 4 bases and the J gene lost 1 base, with 14 bases spanning the gap. Germline assignment: CDR1 SGHRS and CDR2 YFSETQ.

This clone was seen repeatedly, ten times or more. The chain is built from TRBV12-3 or TRBV12-4 and TRBJ1-4; TRBD1 aligns across 7 bases. The J segment lost 6 bases and the V segment lost 7 bases, leaving 5 bases of the junction unmatched. The CDR3 has 13 amino acids. Written as DNA, the CDR3 is TGTGCCAGCACCGACAGGGAGGATGAAAAACTGTTTTTT. This codes for CASTDREDEKLFF.

V usage is TRBV30 and J usage is TRBJ2-7; 7 bases match TRBD2. This CDR3 has 14 amino acids. V lost 5 bases and J lost 6; bases outside the gene matches: 13. Germline CDR1 and CDR2: GTSNPN and SVGIG (reference sequence). The CDR3 coding sequence is TGTGCCTGGTCTCGACTAGCTCGAGGTTTCGAGCAGTACTTC. It encodes CAWSRLARGFEQYF.

This clone was counted many times. The chain has TRBV30 and TRBJ1-5; 8 bases agree with TRBD1. Germline CDR1 and CDR2: GTSNPN and SVGIG (reference sequence). This CDR3 is 13 amino acids long. V lost 5 bases to trimming and J lost 0 bases; unmatched junction nucleotides: 0. CDR3 DNA sequence: TGTGCCTGGGACAGGGGTAGCAATCAGCCCCAGCATTTT. Encoded protein: CAWDRGSNQPQHF.

This clone turned up a few times. The chain is built from TRBV27 and TRBJ2-7; a possible D gene is TRBD1 (6 bases). The germline V gene has CDR1 MNHEY and CDR2 SMNVEV (reference sequence). The V end was cut by 5 bases, the J end by 9 bases, with 11 bases between. The length of the CDR3 is 11 residues. Written as DNA, the CDR3 is TGTGCCAGCAGTGCCGGGACACTGCAGTACTTC. Amino acids: CASSAGTLQYF.

There are many counts of this clone. This chain connects TRBV18 to TRBJ2-1; 8 nucleotides match TRBD1. The trim removed 1 base at V and 3 bases at J, leaving 8 bases unmatched. The V gene's germline CDR1 is KGHSH and CDR2 LQKENI. This CDR3 is 17 amino acids long. CDR3 sequence reads: CASSPLAPGQGYNEQFF. For the CDR3, the DNA is TGTGCCAGCTCACCACTGGCGCCAGGACAGGGCTACAATGAGCAGTTCTTC.

This clone was recorded a few times. One end of the junction does not line up with germline, which may come from a read error. This rearrangement joins TRBV7-7 to TRBJ2-2; D remains ambiguous. In germline, CDR1 is SSHAT, CDR2 FNYEAQ (reference sequence). This CDR3 has 14 amino acids. The CDR3 coding sequence is TGTGCTAGCAGCTTAGGCCTGAACACCGGGGAGCTGTTTTTT. Amino acid sequence: CASSLGLNTGELFF.

This clone was counted ten times or more. The rearrangement joins TRBV9 to TRBJ1-5, with D perhaps matching TRBD1 (6 bases). CDR3 size: 12 residues. Per the germline V gene, CDR1 is SGDLS and CDR2 is YYNGEE. Trimming removed 7 bases from V and 5 bases from J, with 10 bases in between. The CDR3 bases are TGTGCCAGCGGAGCAGGGGATCAGCCCCAGCATTTT. Protein: CASGAGDQPQHF.

The genes are TRBV6-1 and TRBJ2-1; D might be TRBD1 (7 bases). The V gene's germline CDR1 is MNHNS and CDR2 SASEGT. The CDR3 extends over 15 amino acids. Between the trimmed V and J ends, which lost 11 bases and 3 bases, there was a span of 20 bases. Here the CDR3 DNA reads TGTGCCGGTTTTAGCAGGGGGGCGAACTACAATGAGCAGTTCTTC. Encoded protein: CAGFSRGANYNEQFF.

This clone was picked up many times. The chain has TRBV20-1 and TRBJ2-1; D perhaps matches TRBD2 (7 bases). The CDR3 sequence is 13 residues long. With 6 bases removed from V and 8 bases from J, the gap between germline ends came to 17 bases. The germline V gene encodes CDR1 DFQATT and CDR2 SNEGSKA (reference sequence). In nucleotides, the CDR3 is TGCAGTGCGCGGAGGGGGGGCGTGGATGAGCAGTTCTTC. Translation: CSARRGGVDEQFF.

In its sample, this clone was seen many times. V gene TRBV28 combines with J gene TRBJ2-5; D remains ambiguous. Between the trimmed V and J ends, which lost 5 bases and 3 bases, there was a span of 7 bases. CDR1 and CDR2 from the germline V gene are MDHEN and SYDVKM. This CDR3 is built from 12 residues. CDR3 in amino acids: CASSATEETQYF. DNA for the CDR3: TGTGCCAGCAGTGCAACAGAAGAGACCCAGTACTTC.

This clone has a count of ten or more. V gene TRBV6-1 combines with J gene TRBJ2-1; 8 nucleotides line up with TRBD1. Germline V CDR1 and CDR2: MNHNS, SASEGT. The V and J ends lost 7 bases and 8 bases, in that order; junction bases with no gene match: 13. The CDR3 spans 15 residues. CDR3 coding DNA: TGTGCCAGCAATTCCGGGACAGGAGGCAGAGATGAGCAGTTCTTC. Translating gives CASNSGTGGRDEQFF.

In this sample, this clone turned up many times. The CDR3 reads CASSKGQGSYEQYF. In nucleotides, the CDR3 is TGTGCCAGCAGTAAGGGACAGGGATCCTACGAGCAGTACTTC. This rearrangement joins TRBV6-1 to TRBJ2-7, with 9 bases lining up with TRBD1. This CDR3 has 14 amino acids. Germline V gene sequence: CDR1 MNHNS, CDR2 SASEGT. Trimming cost V 5 bases and J 1 base; bases outside gene matches: 3.

V and J are TRBV6-1 and TRBJ2-2; 7 bases agree with TRBD1. Germline lookup yields CDR1 MNHNS and CDR2 SASEGT. The CDR3 contains 15 residues. Trimming took 8 bases from V and 8 from J; bases not matched to a gene: 14. Here the CDR3 reads CASSGQPDVLGELFF. The CDR3 DNA is TGTGCCAGCTCGGGACAGCCAGATGTCTTGGGGGAGCTGTTTTTT.

This clone came up many times. The rearrangement uses TRBV6-2 or TRBV6-3 and TRBJ1-5; D not resolved. The ends were cut back, 7 bases at V and 0 bases at J, with 13 bases in the middle. The CDR3 spans 15 residues. CDR1 and CDR2 (germline): MNHEY, SVGEGT. The CDR3 coding sequence is TGTGCCAGCACCGTCGACAACTATAGCAATCAGCCCCAGCATTTT. Residues: CASTVDNYSNQPQHF.

The sample holds a few counts of this clone. This could be a read error, since a much larger clone is one nucleotide away. Other DNA sequences within the sample encode an identical CDR3. The V call is TRBV19, the J call TRBJ1-1, with D possibly being TRBD1 (6 bases). This CDR3 has 14 amino acids. Trimming pared 3 bases from V and 1 base from J, leaving 9 bases between. Germline V gene lookup returns CDR1 LNHDA and CDR2 SQIVND (reference sequence). The CDR3 protein is CASSIETGNTEAFF. CDR3 sequence (DNA): TGTGCCAGTAGTATCGAGACAGGGAACACTGAAGCTTTCTTT.

The table lists this clone with many counts. This chain connects TRBV20-1 to TRBJ1-5, with TRBD1 matching over 8 bases. Germline CDR1 DFQATT, CDR2 SNEGSKA (reference sequence). V lost 3 bases to trimming and J lost 3 bases; unmatched junction nucleotides: 4. The CDR3 sequence is 14 residues long. The CDR3 nucleotides are TGCAGTGCTAGGGGGGGACAGGTCAATCAGCCCCAGCATTTT. It is translated as CSARGGQVNQPQHF.

The gene calls are TRBV5-1 and TRBJ2-7; weak D call: TRBD1 (6 bases). In germline, CDR1 is SGHRS, CDR2 YFSETQ. V gave up 4 bases and J gave up 7 bases, with 15 bases separating them. The CDR3 contains 13 residues. CDR3 residues: CASSGRTDDEQYF. In nucleotides, the CDR3 is TGCGCCAGCAGCGGAAGGACAGATGATGAGCAGTACTTC.